The source of this TCR beta chain is a study of CD8+ T cells in alopecia areata (dated by TCRdb to between 2018 and 2020). With regard to the full study: The treated patients, all with moderate-to-severe alopecia areata, were enrolled in an open-label pilot trial of oral tofacitinib given at 5 to 10 mg twice daily. Tofacitinib was administered for 6 to 18 months, and 6 months of follow-up off drug were then conducted to assess delayed response and recurrence. In treated patients, disease severity was measured using the SALT score, which gives the percentage of scalp surface area affected. High-throughput TCRbeta sequencing was used to examine T cell clonal expansion in alopecia areata in both the C3H/HeJ mouse model and human patients. In humans, TCRbeta sequencing was performed on scalp tissue and on sorted CD4+ and CD8+ peripheral blood T cells from healthy controls and from patients with patchy or totalis/universalis alopecia areata. Tofacitinib-treated patients had biopsies at baseline and at 4 and 24 weeks of treatment, with a later scalp biopsy in several patients. Scalp clonality was compared across normal scalp (n=4), patchy alopecia areata scalp (n=8), and alopecia totalis/universalis scalp (n=8). RNA was extracted with the PAXgene miRNA kit for fixed scalp, the miRNeasy kit for PBMCs, and the RNeasy kit for mouse skin. TCRbeta CDR3 regions were amplified by immunoSEQ multiplex PCR with 35 Vbeta forward and 13 Jbeta reverse primers.

Its CDR3 holds 18 amino acids, cysteine through phenylalanine. Just CDR3 DNA is preserved here, 54 bases in frame from base 1. V is cut back by 0 bases and J by 4 bases, with 9 bases in the junction unmatched. Sequences LGHNT (CDR1) and FRNRAP (CDR2) are obtained from the germline V gene. Findings and caveats that apply to the study as a whole: Shared TCR sequences between patients were less evident than in mice, which may be partly attributable to HLA diversity in the patient population. Tofacitinib significantly decreased scalp clonality and the number of expanded CD8+ clones among the top 100 scalp clones. Unlike mouse skin, where gammadelta T cells dominate, normal human skin contains resident alphabeta T cells that get sequenced too, which complicates analysis of the scalp TCR repertoire. Higher clonality and more expanded CD8+ clones were observed in lesional scalp than in normal scalp, particularly in alopecia totalis/universalis, a finding suggestive of antigenic drive. Because the treated cohort was small and had only one nonresponder, larger studies are needed to examine links between baseline CD8+ expansion and response. During tofacitinib treatment, many expanded lesional clones remained in scalp and blood, and this persistence may partly explain relapse after treatment is stopped.

Library construction relied on the immunoSEQ multiplex PCR assay. To provide template for TCR sequencing, every sample had RNA extracted and reverse transcribed into cDNA. First-strand cDNA was synthesized with SuperScript III using a 2:1 mix of oligo-dT and random hexamers. A synthetic immune receptor repertoire was used to assess amplification bias, and residual bias was removed computationally. The source study handled its data this way. Raw reads were preprocessed to remove errors, and CDR3 was defined according to IMGT conventions as the region from the conserved cysteine to phenylalanine. To get clonality, Shannon entropy was normalized by log2 of the number of productive unique TCRs and the result was subtracted from 1. Whether each scalp clone was CD4 or CD8 was inferred by checking scalp TCRbeta sequences against the CD4 and CD8 repertoires from sorted blood. TCRdb took this table from immuneACCESS and kept in-frame rearrangements with V and J called. Such tables lack part of the clones; where checked against another copy, unresolved V genes explain under half of the gap, and the rest is unexplained. V and J calls and clone size are as listed in that table; D and trimming were resolved from the DNA. The sample table lists 35,000 to 45,000 clones, roughly 92% of them with a count of one. 18% of the sample goes to the ten largest clones.

Regarding this clone: No antigen is known for it. Nothing much larger sits one base from this clone, and base qualities are not available.

According to the study, the label for this sample's time point signals: roughly 24 weeks on oral tofacitinib. What this sample's treatment or condition label stands for: oral pan-JAK inhibitor, 5-10 mg twice daily. Lesional scalp punch biopsies and peripheral blood were obtained from alopecia areata patients. After PBMCs were isolated by density centrifugation and stained for CD3, CD4 and CD8, a FACSAria was used to sort CD4+ and CD8+ T cells. The input for sequencing was CD8+ T cells sorted from blood, taken at week 24, from a patient treated with tofacitinib. This TCR was recovered from a human donor with alopecia areata. The sequence links TRBV12-5 to TRBJ2-2, with 9 central nucleotides matching TRBD1. For the CDR3, the sequence is CASGLVLSDRGGTGELFF. The DNA sequence is as follows: TGTGCTAGTGGTTTGGTACTTTCCGACAGGGGGGGCACCGGGGAGCTGTTTTTT.